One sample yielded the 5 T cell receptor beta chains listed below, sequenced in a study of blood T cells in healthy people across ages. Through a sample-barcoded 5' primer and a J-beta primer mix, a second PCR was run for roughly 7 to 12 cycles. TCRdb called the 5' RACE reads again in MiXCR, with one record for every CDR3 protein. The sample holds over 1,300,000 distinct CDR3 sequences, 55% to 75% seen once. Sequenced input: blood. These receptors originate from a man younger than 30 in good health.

The CDR3: CASALFGVYEQYF. The CDR3 DNA reads TGTGCCAGCGCCTTATTTGGAGTCTACGAGCAGTACTTC. The chain joins TRBV7-9 to TRBJ2-7, with D uncertain. The CDR3 consists of 13 residues. Per germline, CDR1 SEHNR and CDR2 FQNEAQ (reference sequence). Trimming cost V 8 bases and J 3 bases, with 14 bases left between them.

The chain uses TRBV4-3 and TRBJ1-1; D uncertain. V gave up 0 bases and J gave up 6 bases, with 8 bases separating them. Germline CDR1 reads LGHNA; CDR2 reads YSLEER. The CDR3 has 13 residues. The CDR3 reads CASSQESSAEAFF. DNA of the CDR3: TGCGCCAGCAGCCAAGAGTCCTCCGCTGAAGCTTTCTTT.

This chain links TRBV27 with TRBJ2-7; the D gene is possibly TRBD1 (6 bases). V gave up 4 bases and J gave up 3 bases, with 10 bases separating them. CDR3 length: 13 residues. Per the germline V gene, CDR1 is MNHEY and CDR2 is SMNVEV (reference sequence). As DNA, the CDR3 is TGTGCCAGCAGTTATCAGGGGCGCTACGAGCAGTACTTC. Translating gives CASSYQGRYEQYF.

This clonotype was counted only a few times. The CDR3 DNA is TGCAGCGTTGGATGGGGGGACGGGATTGGTTACGAGCAGTACTTC. Translation: CSVGWGDGIGYEQYF. The V gene is TRBV29-1, the J gene TRBJ2-7; TRBD2 might be the D (6 bases). V lost 4 bases, J lost 4 bases, and 20 bases lay in between. This CDR3 has 15 amino acids. Germline V gene sequence: CDR1 SQVTM, CDR2 ANQGSEA.

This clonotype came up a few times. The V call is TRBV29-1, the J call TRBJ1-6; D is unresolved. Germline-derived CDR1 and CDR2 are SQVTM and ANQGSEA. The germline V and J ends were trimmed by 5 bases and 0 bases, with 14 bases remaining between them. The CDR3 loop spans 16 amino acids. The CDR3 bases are TGCAGCGTTCTGTCTCCGATGAGCTCCTATAATTCACCCCTCCACTTT. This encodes CSVLSPMSSYNSPLHF.